A single sample is the source of the 4 T cell receptor beta chains below, sequenced in a study of blood T cell repertoires in COVID-19. TCRdb keeps only in-frame clones here, not all; method: immunoSEQ multiplex PCR. The repertoire consists of roughly 290,000 clones, with roughly 90% occurring once and the leading ten covering 1.5% to 2%. Material for sequencing was PBMCs or T cells enriched from blood (not recorded which). Receptor source: a woman aged 35 to 49 who had recovered from COVID-19.

The V call is TRBV4-3, the J call TRBJ2-7, with TRBD2 matching 14 bases. The CDR3 extends over 17 amino acids. From germline, CDR1 is LGHNA and CDR2 YSLEER. V trimming: 3 bases; J trimming: 5 bases; junction bases outside the gene matches: 9. The CDR3 loop is CASSQTPGLAGVNEQYF. The CDR3 DNA reads TGCGCCAGCAGCCAGACCCCGGGACTAGCGGGAGTAAACGAGCAGTACTTC.

The V call is TRBV13, the J call TRBJ2-1; 8 bases are shared with TRBD2. Germline CDR1 PRHDT, CDR2 FYEKMQ (reference sequence). V lost 8 bases, J lost 5 bases, and 11 bases stayed unmatched. This CDR3 comprises 15 residues. The CDR3 here is CASDAVTSGHNEQFF. In nucleotides, the CDR3 is TGTGCCAGCGATGCGGTTACTAGCGGTCACAATGAGCAGTTCTTC.

V and J are TRBV5-1 and TRBJ2-5, with TRBD2 matching over 7 bases. Germline CDR1 and CDR2: SGHRS and YFSETQ. Trimming cost V 0 bases and J 4 bases; bases outside gene matches: 6. This CDR3 is built from 15 residues. CDR3 in amino acids: CASSLAGLAVETQYF. The CDR3 nucleotides read TGCGCCAGCAGCTTGGCCGGGCTAGCGGTAGAGACCCAGTACTTC. The full variable domain, with the rest looked up from reference TRBV5-1 and TRBJ2-5, is KAGVTQTPRYLIKTRGQQVTLSCSPISGHRSVSWYQQTPGQGLQFLFEYFSETQRNKGNFPGRFSGRQFSNSRSEMNVSTLELGDSALYLCASSLAGLAVETQYFGPGTRLLVL.

In the case of this clone: This sample also contains other DNA sequences that code for the same CDR3. The chain recombines TRBV11-2 with TRBJ2-3; D gene unclear. This CDR3 comprises 13 residues. The germline CDR1 and CDR2 sequences are SGHAT and FQNNGV. V was cut by 1 base and J by 4 bases, with 6 bases left in between. The CDR3 loop is CASSLGLADTQYF. DNA of the CDR3: TGTGCCAGCAGCTTAGGACTCGCAGATACGCAGTATTTT. The full variable domain, completed using reference TRBV11-2 and TRBJ2-3, is EAGVAQSPRYKIIEKRQSVAFWCNPISGHATLYWYQQILGQGPKLLIQFQNNGVVDDSQLPKDRFSAERLKGVDSTLKIQPAKLEDSAVYLCASSLGLADTQYFGPGTRLTVL.